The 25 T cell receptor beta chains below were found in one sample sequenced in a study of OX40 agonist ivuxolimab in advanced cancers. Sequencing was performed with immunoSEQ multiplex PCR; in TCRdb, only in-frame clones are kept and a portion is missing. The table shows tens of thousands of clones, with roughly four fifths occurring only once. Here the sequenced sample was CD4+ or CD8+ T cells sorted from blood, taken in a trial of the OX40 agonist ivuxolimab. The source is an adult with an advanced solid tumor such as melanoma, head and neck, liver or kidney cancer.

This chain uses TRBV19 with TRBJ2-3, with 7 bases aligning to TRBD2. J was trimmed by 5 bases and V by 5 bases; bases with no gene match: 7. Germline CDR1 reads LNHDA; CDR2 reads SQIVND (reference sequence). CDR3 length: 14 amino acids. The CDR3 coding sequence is TGTGCCAGTAGTCTCGGACTAGAATTAGATACGCAGTATTTT. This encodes CASSLGLELDTQYF.

In nucleotides, the CDR3 is TGTGCCAGCAGCTTAGGGGCCAGCGGGAGAGGTGAGACCCAGTACTTC. Translated, it gives CASSLGASGRGETQYF. The chain employs TRBV11-2 and TRBJ2-5; 8 bases line up with TRBD2. The CDR3 runs 16 residues. Trimming cost V 1 base and J 5 bases; bases outside gene matches: 9. The V gene's germline CDR1 is SGHAT and CDR2 FQNNGV.

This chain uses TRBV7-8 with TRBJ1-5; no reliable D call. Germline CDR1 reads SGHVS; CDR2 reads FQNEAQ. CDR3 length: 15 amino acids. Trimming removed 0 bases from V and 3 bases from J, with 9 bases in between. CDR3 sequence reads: CASSLAEADNQPQHF. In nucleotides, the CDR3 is TGTGCCAGCAGCTTAGCTGAGGCAGACAATCAGCCCCAGCATTTT.

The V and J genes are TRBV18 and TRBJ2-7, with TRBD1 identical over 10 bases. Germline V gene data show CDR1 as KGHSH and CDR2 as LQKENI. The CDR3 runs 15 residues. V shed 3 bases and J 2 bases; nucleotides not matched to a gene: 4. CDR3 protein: CASSPGQGPPYEQYF. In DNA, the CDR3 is TGTGCCAGCTCACCGGGACAGGGGCCCCCCTACGAGCAGTACTTC.

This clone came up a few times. CDR3 coding DNA: TGTGCCAGCACGAGCTCTGGAAACACCATATATTTT. Translated, it gives CASTSSGNTIYF. The chain carries TRBV6-5 and TRBJ1-3; D gene uncertain. This CDR3 has 12 residues. The germline V gene encodes CDR1 MNHEY and CDR2 SVGAGI. V lost 7 bases and J lost 0, with 4 bases in between.

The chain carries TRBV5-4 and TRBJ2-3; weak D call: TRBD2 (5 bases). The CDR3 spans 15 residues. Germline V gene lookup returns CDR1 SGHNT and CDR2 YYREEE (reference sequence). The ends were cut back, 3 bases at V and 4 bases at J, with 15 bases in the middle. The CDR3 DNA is TGTGCCAGCAGCTCAGGACTCACTAGGGCAGATACGCAGTATTTT. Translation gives CASSSGLTRADTQYF. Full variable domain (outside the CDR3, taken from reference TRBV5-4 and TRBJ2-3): ETGVTQSPTHLIKTRGQQVTLRCSSQSGHNTVSWYQQALGQGPQFIFQYYREEENGRGNFPPRFSGLQFPNYSSELNVNALELDDSALYLCASSSGLTRADTQYFGPGTRLTVL.

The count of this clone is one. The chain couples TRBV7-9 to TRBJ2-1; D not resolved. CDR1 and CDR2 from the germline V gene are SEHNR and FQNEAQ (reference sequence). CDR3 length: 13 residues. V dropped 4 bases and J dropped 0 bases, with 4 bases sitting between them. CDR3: CASSYSSYNEQFF. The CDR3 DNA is TGTGCCAGCAGCTACAGCTCCTACAATGAGCAGTTCTTC.

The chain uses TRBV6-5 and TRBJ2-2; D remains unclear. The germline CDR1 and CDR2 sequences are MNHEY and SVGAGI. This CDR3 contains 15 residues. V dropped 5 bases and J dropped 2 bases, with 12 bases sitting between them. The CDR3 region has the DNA TGTGCCAGCAGTATGACTGGATCCAACACCGGGGAGCTGTTTTTT. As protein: CASSMTGSNTGELFF.

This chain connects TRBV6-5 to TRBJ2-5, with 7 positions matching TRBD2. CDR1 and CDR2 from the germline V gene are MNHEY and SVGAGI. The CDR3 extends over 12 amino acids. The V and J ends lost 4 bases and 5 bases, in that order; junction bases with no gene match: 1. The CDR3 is CASSWGGETQYF. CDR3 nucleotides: TGTGCCAGCAGTTGGGGGGGGGAGACCCAGTACTTC.

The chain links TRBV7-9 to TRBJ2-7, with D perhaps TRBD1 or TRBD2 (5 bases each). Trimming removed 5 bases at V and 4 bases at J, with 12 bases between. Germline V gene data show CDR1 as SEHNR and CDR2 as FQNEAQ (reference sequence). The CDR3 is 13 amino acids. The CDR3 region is CASSITGTYEQYF. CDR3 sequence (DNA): TGTGCCAGCAGCATAACCGGGACGTACGAGCAGTACTTC.

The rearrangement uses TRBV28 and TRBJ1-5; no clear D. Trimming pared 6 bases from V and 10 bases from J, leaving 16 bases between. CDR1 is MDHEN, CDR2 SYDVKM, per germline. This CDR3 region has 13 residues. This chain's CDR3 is CASSSSRVEPQHF. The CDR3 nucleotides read TGTGCCAGCAGCTCATCAAGGGTGGAACCCCAGCATTTT.

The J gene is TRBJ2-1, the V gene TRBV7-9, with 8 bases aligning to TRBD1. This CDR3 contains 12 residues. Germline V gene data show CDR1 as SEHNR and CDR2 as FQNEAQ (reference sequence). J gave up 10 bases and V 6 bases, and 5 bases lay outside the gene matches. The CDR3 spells CASRRTGLEQFF. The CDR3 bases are TGTGCCAGCAGACGGACAGGGCTCGAGCAGTTCTTC.

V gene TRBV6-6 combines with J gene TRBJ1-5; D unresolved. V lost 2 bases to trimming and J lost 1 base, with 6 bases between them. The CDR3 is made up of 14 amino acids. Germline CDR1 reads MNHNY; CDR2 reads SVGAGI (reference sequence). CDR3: CASSYDLSNQPQHF. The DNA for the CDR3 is TGTGCCAGCAGTTACGATCTGAGCAATCAGCCCCAGCATTTT.

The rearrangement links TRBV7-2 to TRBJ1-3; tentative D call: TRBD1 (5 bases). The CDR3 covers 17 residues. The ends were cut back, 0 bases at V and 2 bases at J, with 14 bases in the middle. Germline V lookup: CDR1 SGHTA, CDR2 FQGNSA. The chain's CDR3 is CASSLAWDPATGNTIYF. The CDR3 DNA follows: TGTGCCAGCAGCTTAGCCTGGGACCCCGCCACTGGAAACACCATATATTTT. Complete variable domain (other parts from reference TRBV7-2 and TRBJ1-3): GAGVSQSPSNKVTEKGKDVELRCDPISGHTALYWYRQSLGQGLEFLIYFQGNSAPDKSGLPSDRFSAERTGGSVSTLTIQRTQQEDSAVYLCASSLAWDPATGNTIYFGEGSWLTVV.

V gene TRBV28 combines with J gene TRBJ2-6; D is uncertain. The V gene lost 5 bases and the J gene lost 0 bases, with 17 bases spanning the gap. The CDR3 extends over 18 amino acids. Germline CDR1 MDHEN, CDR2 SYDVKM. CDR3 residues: CASSPPLYKSSGANVLTF. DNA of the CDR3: TGTGCCAGCAGTCCCCCGCTATACAAGAGCTCTGGGGCCAACGTCCTGACTTTC.

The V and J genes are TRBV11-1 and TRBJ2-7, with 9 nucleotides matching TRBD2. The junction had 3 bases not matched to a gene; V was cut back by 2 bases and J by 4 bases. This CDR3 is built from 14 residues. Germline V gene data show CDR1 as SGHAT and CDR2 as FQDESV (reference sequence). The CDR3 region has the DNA TGTGCCAGCAGCTTATCTAGCGGGACTTACGAGCAGTACTTC. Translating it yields CASSLSSGTYEQYF.

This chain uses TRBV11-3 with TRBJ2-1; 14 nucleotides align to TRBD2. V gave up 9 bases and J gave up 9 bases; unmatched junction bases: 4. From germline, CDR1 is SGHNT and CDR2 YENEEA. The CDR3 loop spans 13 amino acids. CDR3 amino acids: CASGTSGRSEQFF. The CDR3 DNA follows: TGTGCCAGTGGGACTAGCGGGAGATCTGAGCAGTTCTTC. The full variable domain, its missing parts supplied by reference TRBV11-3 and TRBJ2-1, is EAGVVQSPRYKIIEKKQPVAFWCNPISGHNTLYWYLQNLGQGPELLIRYENEEAVDDSQLPKDRFSAERLKGVDSTLKIQPAELGDSAVYLCASGTSGRSEQFFGPGTRLTVL.

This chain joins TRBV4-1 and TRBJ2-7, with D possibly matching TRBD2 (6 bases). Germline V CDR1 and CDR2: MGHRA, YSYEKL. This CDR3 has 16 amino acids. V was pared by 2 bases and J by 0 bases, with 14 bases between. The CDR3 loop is CASSQTLGGVSYEQYF. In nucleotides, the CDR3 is TGCGCCAGCAGCCAAACTTTGGGGGGAGTCTCCTACGAGCAGTACTTC.

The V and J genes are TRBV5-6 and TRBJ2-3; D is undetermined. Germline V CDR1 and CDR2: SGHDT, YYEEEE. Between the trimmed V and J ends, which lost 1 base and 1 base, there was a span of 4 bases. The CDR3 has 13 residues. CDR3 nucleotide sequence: TGTGCCAGCAGCTTGAAGGGCACAGATACGCAGTATTTT. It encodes CASSLKGTDTQYF.

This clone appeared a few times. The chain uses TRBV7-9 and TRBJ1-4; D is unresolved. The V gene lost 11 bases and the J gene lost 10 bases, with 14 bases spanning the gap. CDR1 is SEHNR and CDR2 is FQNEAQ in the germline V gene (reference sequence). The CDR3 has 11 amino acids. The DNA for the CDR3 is TGTGCCTCCCAGGTTTTCGGAAAACTGTTTTTT. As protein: CASQVFGKLFF.

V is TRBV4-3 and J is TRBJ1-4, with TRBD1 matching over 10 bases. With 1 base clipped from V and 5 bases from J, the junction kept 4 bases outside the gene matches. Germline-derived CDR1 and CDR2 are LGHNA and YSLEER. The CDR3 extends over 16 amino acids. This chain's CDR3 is CASSQGMTGGNEKLFF. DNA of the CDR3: TGCGCCAGCAGCCAAGGGATGACAGGGGGCAATGAAAAACTGTTTTTT.

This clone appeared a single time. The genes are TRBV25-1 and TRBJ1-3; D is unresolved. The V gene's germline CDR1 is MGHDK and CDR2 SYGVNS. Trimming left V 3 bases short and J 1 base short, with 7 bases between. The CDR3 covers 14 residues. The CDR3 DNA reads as TGTGCCAGCAGTGAGTACGGGTCTGGAAACACCATATATTTT. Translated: CASSEYGSGNTIYF. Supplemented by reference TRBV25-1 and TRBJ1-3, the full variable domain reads EADIYQTPRYLVIGTGKKITLECSQTMGHDKMYWYQQDPGMELHLIHYSYGVNSTEKGDLSSESTVSRIRTEHFPLTLESARPSHTSQYLCASSEYGSGNTIYFGEGSWLTVV.

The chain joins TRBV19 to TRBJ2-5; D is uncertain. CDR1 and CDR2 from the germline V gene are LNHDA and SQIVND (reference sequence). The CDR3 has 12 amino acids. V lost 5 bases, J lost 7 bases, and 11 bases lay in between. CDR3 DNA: TGTGCCAGTAGTCTATCAATGGGGACCCAGTACTTC. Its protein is CASSLSMGTQYF.

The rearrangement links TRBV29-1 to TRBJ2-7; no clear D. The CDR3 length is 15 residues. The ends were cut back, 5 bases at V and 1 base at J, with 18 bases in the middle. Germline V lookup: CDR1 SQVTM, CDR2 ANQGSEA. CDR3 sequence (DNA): TGCAGCGTTAGACCTCTATACCCATCTTCCTACGAGCAGTACTTC. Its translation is CSVRPLYPSSYEQYF.

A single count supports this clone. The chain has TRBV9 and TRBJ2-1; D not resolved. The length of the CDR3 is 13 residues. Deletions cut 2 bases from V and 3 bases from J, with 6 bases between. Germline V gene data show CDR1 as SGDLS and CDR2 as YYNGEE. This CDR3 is CASSVRSYNEQFF. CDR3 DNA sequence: TGTGCCAGCAGCGTCCGCAGCTACAATGAGCAGTTCTTC.